This record covers a single T cell receptor beta chain. This sample is part of a study of T-cell reconstitution after alpha-beta-depleted transplantation in children. The TCRbeta library incorporated unique molecular identifiers. One entry per CDR3 protein results from TCRdb running MiXCR on the PCR reads. The sample lists about 610,000 distinct CDR3 sequences, approximately 30% seen once, with less than 40% in the top ten. This TCR came from a boy in the first two years of life with Wiskott-Aldrich syndrome, due to receive a stem cell transplant. The sequenced sample was PBMCs, obtained before TCRalphabeta/CD19-depleted stem cell transplant.

The CDR3 sequence: CSVGGLKDGGSGNTIYF. The CDR3 nucleotides are TGCAGCGTTGGAGGGTTGAAGGACGGGGGCTCTGGAAACACCATATATTTT. The J gene is TRBJ1-3, the V gene TRBV29-1; D is perhaps TRBD1 (5 bases). CDR1 and CDR2 (germline): SQVTM, ANQGSEA. With 4 bases removed from V and 0 bases from J, the gap between germline ends came to 19 bases. CDR3 length: 17 amino acids.